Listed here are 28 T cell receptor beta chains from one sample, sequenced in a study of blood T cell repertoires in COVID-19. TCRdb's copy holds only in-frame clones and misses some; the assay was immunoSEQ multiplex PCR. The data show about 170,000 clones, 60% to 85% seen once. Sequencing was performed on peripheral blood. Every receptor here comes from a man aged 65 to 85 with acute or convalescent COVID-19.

The CDR3 nucleotides are TGTGCCAGCAGCCCGTCGGGTTCTGGAAACACCATATATTTT. As protein: CASSPSGSGNTIYF. This chain connects TRBV28 to TRBJ1-3, with D hard to call. Germline-derived CDR1 and CDR2 are MDHEN and SYDVKM. The CDR3 covers 14 residues. Trimming took off 6 bases at V and 1 base at J, with 10 bases between the two ends.

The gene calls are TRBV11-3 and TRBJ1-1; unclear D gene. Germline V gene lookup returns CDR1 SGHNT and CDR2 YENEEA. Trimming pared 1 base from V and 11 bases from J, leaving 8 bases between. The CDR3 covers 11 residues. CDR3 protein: CASSLGGGAFF. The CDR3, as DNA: TGTGCCAGCAGCTTAGGAGGCGGGGCTTTCTTT.

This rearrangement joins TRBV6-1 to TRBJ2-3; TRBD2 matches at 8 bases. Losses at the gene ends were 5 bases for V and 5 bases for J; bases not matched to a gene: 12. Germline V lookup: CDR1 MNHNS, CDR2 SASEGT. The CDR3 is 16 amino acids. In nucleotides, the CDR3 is TGTGCCAGCAGTAAAGGGACTAGTGGACTCGGAGATACGCAGTATTTT. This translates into CASSKGTSGLGDTQYF.

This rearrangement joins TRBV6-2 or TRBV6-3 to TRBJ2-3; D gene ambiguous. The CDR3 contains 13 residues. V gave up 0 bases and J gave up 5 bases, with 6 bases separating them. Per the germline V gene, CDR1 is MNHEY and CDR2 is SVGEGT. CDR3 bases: TGTGCCAGCAGTTACTCTGGAGTAGATACGCAGTATTTT. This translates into CASSYSGVDTQYF.

Written as DNA, the CDR3 is TGCGCCAGCAGCCCAGGGACTAGCGGGGGGGTCCGGGATACGCAGTATTTT. Protein: CASSPGTSGGVRDTQYF. The V and J genes are TRBV5-1 and TRBJ2-3; 16 bases agree with TRBD2. This CDR3 region has 17 residues. Losses at the gene ends were 4 bases for V and 6 bases for J; bases not matched to a gene: 8. The germline V gene has CDR1 SGHRS and CDR2 YFSETQ. Full variable domain (remainder filled in from reference TRBV5-1 and TRBJ2-3): KAGVTQTPRYLIKTRGQQVTLSCSPISGHRSVSWYQQTPGQGLQFLFEYFSETQRNKGNFPGRFSGRQFSNSRSEMNVSTLELGDSALYLCASSPGTSGGVRDTQYFGPGTRLTVL.

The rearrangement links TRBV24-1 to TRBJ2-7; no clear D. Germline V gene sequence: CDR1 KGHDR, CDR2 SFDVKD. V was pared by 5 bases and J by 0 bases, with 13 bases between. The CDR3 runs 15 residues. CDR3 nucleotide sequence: TGTGCCACCAGTGCCCTTGCGGTCACCTCCTACGAGCAGTACTTC. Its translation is CATSALAVTSYEQYF.

For the CDR3, the DNA is TGTGCCAGCAGCTCCGGGGACAGGGGTAATGGCTACACCTTC. It specifies CASSSGDRGNGYTF. The gene calls are TRBV25-1 and TRBJ1-2; 10 bases fit TRBD1. Germline lookup yields CDR1 MGHDK and CDR2 SYGVNS. With V trimmed by 6 bases and J by 6 bases, 7 bases remained unmatched. The CDR3 totals 14 residues.

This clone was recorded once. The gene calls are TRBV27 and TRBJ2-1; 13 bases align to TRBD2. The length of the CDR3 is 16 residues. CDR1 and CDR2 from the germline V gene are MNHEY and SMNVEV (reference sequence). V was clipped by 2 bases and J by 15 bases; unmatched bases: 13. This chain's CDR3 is CASSLSILAGGPKRFF. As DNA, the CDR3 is TGTGCCAGCAGTTTAAGCATACTAGCGGGGGGGCCCAAGCGGTTCTTC.

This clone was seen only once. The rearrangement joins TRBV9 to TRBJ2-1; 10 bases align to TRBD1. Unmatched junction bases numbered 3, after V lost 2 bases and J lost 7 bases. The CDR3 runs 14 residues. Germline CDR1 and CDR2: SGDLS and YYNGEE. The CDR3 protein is CASSVGGQGNEQFF. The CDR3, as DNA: TGTGCCAGCAGCGTGGGGGGACAGGGGAATGAGCAGTTCTTC.

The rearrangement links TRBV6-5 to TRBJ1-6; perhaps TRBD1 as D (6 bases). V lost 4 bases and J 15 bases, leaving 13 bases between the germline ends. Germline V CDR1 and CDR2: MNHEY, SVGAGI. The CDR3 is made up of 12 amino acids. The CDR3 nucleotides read TGTGCCAGCAGTTCAGGTTCAGGGGACCTCCACTTT. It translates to CASSSGSGDLHF.

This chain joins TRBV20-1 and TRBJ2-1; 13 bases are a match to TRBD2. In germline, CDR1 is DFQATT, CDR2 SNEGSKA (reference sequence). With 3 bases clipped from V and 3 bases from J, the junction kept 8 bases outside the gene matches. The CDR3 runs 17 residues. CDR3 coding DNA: TGCAGTGCTAGTATTAGAACTAGCGGGAGGGACTACAATGAGCAGTTCTTC. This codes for CSASIRTSGRDYNEQFF.

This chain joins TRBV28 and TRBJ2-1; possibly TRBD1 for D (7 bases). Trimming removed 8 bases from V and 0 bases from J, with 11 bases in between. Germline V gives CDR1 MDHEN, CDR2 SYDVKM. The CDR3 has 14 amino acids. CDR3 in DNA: TGTGCCAGCCTCCAGGGGGGCTCCTACAATGAGCAGTTCTTC. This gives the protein CASLQGGSYNEQFF.

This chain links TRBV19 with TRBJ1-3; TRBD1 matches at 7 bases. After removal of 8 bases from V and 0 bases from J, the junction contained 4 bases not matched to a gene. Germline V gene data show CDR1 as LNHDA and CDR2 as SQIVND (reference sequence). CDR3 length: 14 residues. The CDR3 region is CASRDSYSGNTIYF. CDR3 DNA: TGTGCCAGTCGGGACAGCTACTCTGGAAACACCATATATTTT.

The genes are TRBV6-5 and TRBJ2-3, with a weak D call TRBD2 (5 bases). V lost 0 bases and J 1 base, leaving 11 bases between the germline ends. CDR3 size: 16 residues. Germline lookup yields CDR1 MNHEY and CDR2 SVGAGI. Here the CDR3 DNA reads TGTGCCAGCAGTTACTCGAGGGTATTAGGCACAGATACGCAGTATTTT. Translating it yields CASSYSRVLGTDTQYF.

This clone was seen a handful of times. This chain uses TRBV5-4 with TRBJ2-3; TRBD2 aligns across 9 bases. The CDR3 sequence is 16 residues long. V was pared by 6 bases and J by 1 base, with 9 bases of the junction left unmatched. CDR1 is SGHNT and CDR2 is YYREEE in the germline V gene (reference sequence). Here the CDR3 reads CASTRGASGGTDTQYF. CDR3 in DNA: TGTGCCAGCACGAGGGGCGCTAGCGGGGGCACAGATACGCAGTATTTT. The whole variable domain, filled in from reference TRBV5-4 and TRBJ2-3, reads ETGVTQSPTHLIKTRGQQVTLRCSSQSGHNTVSWYQQALGQGPQFIFQYYREEENGRGNFPPRFSGLQFPNYSSELNVNALELDDSALYLCASTRGASGGTDTQYFGPGTRLTVL.

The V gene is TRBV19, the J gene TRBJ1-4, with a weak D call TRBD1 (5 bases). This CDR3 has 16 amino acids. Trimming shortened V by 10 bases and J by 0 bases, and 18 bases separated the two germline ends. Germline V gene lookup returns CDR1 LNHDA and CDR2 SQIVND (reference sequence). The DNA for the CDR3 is TGTGCCACCCAACCGGGACTGAGATCAACTAATGAAAAACTGTTTTTT. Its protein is CATQPGLRSTNEKLFF. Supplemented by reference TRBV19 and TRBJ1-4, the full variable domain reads DGGITQSPKYLFRKEGQNVTLSCEQNLNHDAMYWYRQDPGQGLRLIYYSQIVNDFQKGDIAEGYSVSREKKESFPLTVTSAQKNPTAFYLCATQPGLRSTNEKLFFGSGTQLSVL.

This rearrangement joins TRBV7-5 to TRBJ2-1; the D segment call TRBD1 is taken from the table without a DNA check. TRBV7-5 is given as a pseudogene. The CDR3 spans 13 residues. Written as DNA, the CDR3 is TGTGTCAGCAGGGACAGGGAAAGGAATGAGCAGTTCTTC. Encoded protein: CVSRDRERNEQFF.

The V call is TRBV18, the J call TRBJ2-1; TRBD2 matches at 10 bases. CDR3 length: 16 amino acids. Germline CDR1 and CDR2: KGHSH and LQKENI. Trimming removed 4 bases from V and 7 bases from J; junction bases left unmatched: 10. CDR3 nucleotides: TGTGCCAGCTCACTAAGGGTAGCGGGAGGTTATAATGAGCAGTTCTTC. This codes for CASSLRVAGGYNEQFF.

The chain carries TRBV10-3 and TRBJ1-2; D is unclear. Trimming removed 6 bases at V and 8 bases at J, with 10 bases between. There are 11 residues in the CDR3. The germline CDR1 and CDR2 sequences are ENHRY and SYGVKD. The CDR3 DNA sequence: TGTGCCATCAGCAAAGCGGGAGGCTACACCTTC. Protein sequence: CAISKAGGYTF.

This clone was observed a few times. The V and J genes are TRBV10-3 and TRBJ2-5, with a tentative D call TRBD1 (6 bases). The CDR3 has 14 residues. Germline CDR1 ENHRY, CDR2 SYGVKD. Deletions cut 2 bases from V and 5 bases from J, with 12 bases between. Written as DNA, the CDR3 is TGTGCCATCAGTGAGGGGGGCGAGGGGGAGACCCAGTACTTC. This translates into CAISEGGEGETQYF.

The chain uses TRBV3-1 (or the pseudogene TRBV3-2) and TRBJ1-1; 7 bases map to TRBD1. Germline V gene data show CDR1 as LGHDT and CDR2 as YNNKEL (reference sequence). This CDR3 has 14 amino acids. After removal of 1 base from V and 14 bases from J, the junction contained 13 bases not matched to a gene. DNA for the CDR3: TGTGCCAGCAGCCAAGTTACAGGGGTTAGGATCCCGTTCTTT. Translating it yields CASSQVTGVRIPFF.

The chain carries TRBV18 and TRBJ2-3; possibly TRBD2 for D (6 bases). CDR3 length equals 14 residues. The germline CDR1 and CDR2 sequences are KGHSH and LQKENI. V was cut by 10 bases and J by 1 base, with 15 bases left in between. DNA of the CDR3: TGTGCCACCCGGAGGGCGGCCCGCACAGATACGCAGTATTTT. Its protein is CATRRAARTDTQYF.

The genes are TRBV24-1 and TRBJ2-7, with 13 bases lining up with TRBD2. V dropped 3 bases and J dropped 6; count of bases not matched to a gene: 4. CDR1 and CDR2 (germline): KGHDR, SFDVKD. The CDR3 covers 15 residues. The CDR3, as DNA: TGTGCCACCAGTGATCCGGGACTAGCGGGACGCGAGCAGTACTTC. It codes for CATSDPGLAGREQYF.

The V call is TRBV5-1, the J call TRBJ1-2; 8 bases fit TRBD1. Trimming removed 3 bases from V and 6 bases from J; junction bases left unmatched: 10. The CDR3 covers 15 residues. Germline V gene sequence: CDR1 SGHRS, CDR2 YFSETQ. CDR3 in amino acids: CASSSWTGSEHGYTF. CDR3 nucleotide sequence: TGCGCCAGCAGCTCTTGGACAGGGTCGGAGCATGGCTACACCTTC.

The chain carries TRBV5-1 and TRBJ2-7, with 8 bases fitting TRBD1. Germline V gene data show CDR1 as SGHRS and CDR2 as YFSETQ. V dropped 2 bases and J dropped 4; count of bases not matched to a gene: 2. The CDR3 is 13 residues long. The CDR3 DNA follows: TGCGCCAGCAGCTTTTGGACAGGGTACGAGCAGTACTTC. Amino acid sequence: CASSFWTGYEQYF.

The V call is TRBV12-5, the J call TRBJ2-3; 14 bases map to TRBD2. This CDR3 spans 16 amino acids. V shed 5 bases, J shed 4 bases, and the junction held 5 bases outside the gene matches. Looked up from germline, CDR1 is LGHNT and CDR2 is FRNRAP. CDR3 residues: CASGLGTSGSADTQYF. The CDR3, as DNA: TGTGCTAGTGGTCTGGGGACTAGCGGGAGTGCAGATACGCAGTATTTT. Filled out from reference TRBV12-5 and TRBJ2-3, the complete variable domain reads DARVTQTPRHKVTEMGQEVTMRCQPILGHNTVFWYRQTMMQGLELLAYFRNRAPLDDSGMPKDRFSAEMPDATLATLKIQPSEPRDSAVYFCASGLGTSGSADTQYFGPGTRLTVL.

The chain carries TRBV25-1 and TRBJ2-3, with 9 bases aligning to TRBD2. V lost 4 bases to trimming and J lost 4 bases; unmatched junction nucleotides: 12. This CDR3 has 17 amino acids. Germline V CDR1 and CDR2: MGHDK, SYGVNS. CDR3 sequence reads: CASSAPFSGSVADTQYF. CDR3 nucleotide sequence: TGTGCCAGCAGTGCTCCCTTTAGCGGGAGTGTTGCAGATACGCAGTATTTT.

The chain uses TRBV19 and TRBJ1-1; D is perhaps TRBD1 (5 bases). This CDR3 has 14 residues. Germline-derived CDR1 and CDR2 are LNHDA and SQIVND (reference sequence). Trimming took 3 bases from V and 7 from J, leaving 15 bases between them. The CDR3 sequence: CASSISDLGGEAFF. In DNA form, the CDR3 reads TGTGCCAGTAGTATTAGTGATCTCGGGGGTGAAGCTTTCTTT.